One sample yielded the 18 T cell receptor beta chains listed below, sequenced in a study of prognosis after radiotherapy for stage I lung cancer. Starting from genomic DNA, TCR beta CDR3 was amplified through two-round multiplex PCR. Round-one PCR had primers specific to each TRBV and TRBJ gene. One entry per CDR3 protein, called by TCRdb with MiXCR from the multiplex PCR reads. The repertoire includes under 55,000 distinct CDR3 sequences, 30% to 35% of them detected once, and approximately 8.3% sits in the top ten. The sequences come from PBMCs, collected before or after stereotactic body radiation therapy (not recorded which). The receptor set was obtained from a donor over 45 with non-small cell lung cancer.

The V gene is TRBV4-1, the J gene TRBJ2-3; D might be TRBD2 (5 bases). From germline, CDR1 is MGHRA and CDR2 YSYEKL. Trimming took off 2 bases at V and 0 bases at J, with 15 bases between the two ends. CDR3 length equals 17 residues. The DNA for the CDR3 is TGCGCCAGCAGCCAACCTTTAGCGCGATCTAGCACAGATACGCAGTATTTT. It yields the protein CASSQPLARSSTDTQYF.

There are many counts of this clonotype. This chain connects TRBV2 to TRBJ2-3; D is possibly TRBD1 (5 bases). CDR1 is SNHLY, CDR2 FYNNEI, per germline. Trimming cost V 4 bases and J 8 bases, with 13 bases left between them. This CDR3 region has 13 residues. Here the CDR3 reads CASSAPFRVTQYF. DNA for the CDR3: TGTGCCAGCAGTGCGCCATTCAGGGTTACGCAGTATTTT. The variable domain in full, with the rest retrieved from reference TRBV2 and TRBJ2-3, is EPEVTQTPSHQVTQMGQEVILRCVPISNHLYFYWYRQILGQKVEFLVSFYNNEISEKSEIFDDQFSVERPDGSNFTLKIRSTKLEDSAMYFCASSAPFRVTQYFGPGTRLTVL.

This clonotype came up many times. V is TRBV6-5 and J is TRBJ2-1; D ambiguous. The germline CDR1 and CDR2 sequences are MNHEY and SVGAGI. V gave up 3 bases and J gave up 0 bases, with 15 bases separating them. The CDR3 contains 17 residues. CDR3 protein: CASSYRPSPSSYNEQFF. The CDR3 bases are TGTGCCAGCAGTTATCGGCCCAGTCCAAGCTCCTACAATGAGCAGTTCTTC.

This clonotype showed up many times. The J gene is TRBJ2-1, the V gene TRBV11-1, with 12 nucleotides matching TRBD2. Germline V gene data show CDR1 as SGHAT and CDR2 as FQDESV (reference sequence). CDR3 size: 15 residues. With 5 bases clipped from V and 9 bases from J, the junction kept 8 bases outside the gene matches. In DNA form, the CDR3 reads TGTGCCAGCAGCCTACTAGCGGGAGGACTCACTGAGCAGTTCTTC. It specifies CASSLLAGGLTEQFF.

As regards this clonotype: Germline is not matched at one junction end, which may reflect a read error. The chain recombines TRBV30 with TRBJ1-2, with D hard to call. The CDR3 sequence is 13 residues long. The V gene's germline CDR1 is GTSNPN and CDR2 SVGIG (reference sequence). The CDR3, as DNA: TGTGCCTGGAGTGTCGGTCGGGAAGGTGGCTGCACCTTC. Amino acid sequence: CAWSVGREGGCTF.

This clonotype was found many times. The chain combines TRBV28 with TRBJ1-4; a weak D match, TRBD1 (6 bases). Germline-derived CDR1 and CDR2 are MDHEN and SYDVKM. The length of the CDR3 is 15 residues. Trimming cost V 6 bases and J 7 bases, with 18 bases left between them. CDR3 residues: CASRPGTTLSEKLFF. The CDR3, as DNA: TGTGCCAGCAGACCCGGGACAACCCTAAGTGAAAAACTGTTTTTT.

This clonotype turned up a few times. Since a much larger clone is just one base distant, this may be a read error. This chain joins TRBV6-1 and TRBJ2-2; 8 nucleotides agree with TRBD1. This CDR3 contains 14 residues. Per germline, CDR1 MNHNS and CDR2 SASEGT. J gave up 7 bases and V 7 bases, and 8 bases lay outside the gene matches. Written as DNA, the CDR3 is TGTGCCAGCACCAACCGGGACAGGTACGGGGAGCTGTTTTTT. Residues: CASTNRDRYGELFF.

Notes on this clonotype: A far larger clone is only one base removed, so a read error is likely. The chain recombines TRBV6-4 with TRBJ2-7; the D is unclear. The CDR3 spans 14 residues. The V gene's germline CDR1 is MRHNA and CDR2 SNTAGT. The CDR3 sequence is CASSDGPRPYDQYF. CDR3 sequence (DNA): TGTGCCAGCAGTGACGGACCGCGACCCTACGATCAGTACTTC.

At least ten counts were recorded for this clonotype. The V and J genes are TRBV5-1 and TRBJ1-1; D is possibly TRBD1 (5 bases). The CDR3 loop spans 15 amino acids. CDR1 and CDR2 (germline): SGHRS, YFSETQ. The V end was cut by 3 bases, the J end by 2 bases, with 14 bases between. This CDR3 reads CASSSTDTGNTEAFF. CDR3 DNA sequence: TGCGCCAGCAGCTCTACCGATACAGGTAACACTGAAGCTTTCTTT.

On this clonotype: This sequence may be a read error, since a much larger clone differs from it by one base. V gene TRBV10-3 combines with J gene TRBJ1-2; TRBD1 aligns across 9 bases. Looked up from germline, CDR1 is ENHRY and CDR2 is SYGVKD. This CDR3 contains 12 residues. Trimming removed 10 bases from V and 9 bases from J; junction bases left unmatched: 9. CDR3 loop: CANAGTGISYTF. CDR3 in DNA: TGTGCCAACGCCGGGACAGGGATTAGCTACACCTTC.

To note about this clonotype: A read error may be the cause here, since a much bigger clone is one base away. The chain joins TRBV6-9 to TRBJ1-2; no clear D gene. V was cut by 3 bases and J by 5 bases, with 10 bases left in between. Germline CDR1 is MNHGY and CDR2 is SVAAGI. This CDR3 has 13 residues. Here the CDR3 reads CASSYARMYGYTF. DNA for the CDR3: TGTGCCAGCAGTTACGCCAGGATGTATGGCTACACCTTC.

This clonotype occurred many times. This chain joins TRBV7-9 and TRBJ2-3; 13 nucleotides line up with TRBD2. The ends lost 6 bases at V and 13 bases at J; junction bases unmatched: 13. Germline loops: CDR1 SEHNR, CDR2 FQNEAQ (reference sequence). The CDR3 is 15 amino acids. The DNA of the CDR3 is TGTGCCAGCAGTACGATGTTCGGACTAGCGGGAGATGAGTATTTT. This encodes CASSTMFGLAGDEYF.

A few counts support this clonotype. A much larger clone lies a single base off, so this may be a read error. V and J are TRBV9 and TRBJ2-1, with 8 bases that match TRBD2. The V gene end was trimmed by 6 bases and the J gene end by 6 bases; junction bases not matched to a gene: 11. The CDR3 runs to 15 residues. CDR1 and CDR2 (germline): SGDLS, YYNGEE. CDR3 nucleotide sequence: TGTGCCAGCATCCTTCGTCTAGCGGGCCTCAATGAGCAGTTCTTC. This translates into CASILRLAGLNEQFF.

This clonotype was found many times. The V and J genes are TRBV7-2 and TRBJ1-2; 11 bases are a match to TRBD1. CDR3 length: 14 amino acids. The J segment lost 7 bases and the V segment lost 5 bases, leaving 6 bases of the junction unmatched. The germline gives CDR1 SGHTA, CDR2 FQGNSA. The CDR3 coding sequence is TGTGCCAGCAGCGCCCGGGACAGGGGGTCTGGCTACACCTTC. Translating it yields CASSARDRGSGYTF.

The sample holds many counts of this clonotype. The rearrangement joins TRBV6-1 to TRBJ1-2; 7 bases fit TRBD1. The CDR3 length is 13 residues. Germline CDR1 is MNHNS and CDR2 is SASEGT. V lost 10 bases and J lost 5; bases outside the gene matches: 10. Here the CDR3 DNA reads TGTGCCACAAGGGACAGTGCCCTTTATGGCTACACCTTC. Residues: CATRDSALYGYTF.

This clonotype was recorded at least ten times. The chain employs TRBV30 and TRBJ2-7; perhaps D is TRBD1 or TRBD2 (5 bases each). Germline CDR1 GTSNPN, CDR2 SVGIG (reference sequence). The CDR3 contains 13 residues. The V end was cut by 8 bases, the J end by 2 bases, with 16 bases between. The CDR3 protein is CAVGNRGPYEQYF. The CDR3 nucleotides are TGTGCCGTTGGGAACCGGGGCCCCTACGAGCAGTACTTC.

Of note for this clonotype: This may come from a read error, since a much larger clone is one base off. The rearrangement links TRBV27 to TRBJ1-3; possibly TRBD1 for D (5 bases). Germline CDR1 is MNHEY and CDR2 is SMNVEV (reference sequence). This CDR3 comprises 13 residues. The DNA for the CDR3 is TGTGCCAGCAGTGACAGTATCGGAAACACCACATATTTT. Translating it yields CASSDSIGNTTYF.

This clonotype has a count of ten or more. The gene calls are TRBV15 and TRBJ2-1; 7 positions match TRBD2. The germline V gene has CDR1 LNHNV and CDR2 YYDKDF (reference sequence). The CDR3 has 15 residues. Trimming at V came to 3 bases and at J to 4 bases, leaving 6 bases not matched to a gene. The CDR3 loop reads CATSSKRGSYNEQFF. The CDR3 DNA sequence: TGTGCCACCAGCAGTAAGCGGGGATCTTACAATGAGCAGTTCTTC.